Sequencing of this T cell receptor beta chain was carried out in a study of response to subunit inactivated influenza vaccine. Broader study findings: Only a handful of new T cells, the authors suggested, are recruited with each seasonal influenza vaccination.

The germline V gene encodes CDR1 SGHVS and CDR2 FQNEAQ. The V gene lost 5 bases and the J gene lost 6 bases, with 22 bases spanning the gap. The CDR3 loop spans 16 amino acids. TCRdb passed the RT-PCR reads through MiXCR, listing each CDR3 protein once. This table has over 150,000 distinct CDR3 sequences, approximately 15% appearing once. This clonotype occurred a few times. Its antigen is not identified. This receptor was taken from a man in his fifties or sixties who received an inactivated influenza vaccine. The J gene is TRBJ1-1, the V gene TRBV7-8; tentative D call: TRBD1 (6 bases). The sequenced sample was CD8+ T cells sorted from PBMCs, obtained 4 to 6 days after vaccination. CDR3 loop: CASSPAAGQGIAEAFF. For the CDR3, the DNA is TGTGCCAGCAGCCCAGCAGCGGGCCAGGGGATCGCTGAAGCTTTCTTT. The full variable domain, in which reference TRBV7-8 and TRBJ1-1 provide the parts outside the CDR3, is GAGVSQSPRYKVAKRGQDVALRCDPISGHVSLFWYQQALGQGPEFLTYFQNEAQLDKSGLPSDRFFAERPEGSVSTLKIQRTQQEDSAVYLCASSPAAGQGIAEAFFGQGTRLTVV.